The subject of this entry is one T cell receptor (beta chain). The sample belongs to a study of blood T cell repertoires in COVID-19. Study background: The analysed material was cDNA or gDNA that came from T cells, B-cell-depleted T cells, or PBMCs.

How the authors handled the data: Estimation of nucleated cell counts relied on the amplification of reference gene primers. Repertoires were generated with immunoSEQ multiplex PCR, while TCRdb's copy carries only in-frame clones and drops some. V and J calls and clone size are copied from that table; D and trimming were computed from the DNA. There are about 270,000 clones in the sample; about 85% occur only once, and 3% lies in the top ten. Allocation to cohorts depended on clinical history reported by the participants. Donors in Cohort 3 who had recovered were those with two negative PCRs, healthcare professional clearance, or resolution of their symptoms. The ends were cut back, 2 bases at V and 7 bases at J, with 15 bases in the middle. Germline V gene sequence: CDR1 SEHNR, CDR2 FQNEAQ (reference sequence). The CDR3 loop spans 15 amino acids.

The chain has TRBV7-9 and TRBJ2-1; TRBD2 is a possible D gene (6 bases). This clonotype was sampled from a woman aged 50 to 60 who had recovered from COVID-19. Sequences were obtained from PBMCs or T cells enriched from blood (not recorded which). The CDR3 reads CASSLPLAPMNEQFF. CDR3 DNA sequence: TGTGCCAGCAGCTTACCCCTAGCGCCAATGAATGAGCAGTTCTTC.